This T cell receptor (beta chain) was captured in a study of patients with pleural tuberculosis. This clonotype was detected only a few times. CDR1 and CDR2 from the germline V gene are SNHLY and FYNNEI. V lost 4 bases, J lost 5 bases, and 9 bases lay in between. The CDR3 sequence is 13 residues long. TCRdb reprocessed the reads via MiXCR and lists one record per CDR3 protein. The sample shows under 55,000 distinct CDR3 sequences, 6% to 9.5% of them seen only once. V usage is TRBV2 and J usage is TRBJ2-1; the D is unclear. This receptor was taken from a human donor with pleural tuberculosis. CDR3 sequence (DNA): TGTGCCAGCAGTGGGGCTAGGAACAATGAGCAGTTCTTC. It specifies CASSGARNNEQFF. Supplemented by reference TRBV2 and TRBJ2-1, the full variable domain reads EPEVTQTPSHQVTQMGQEVILRCVPISNHLYFYWYRQILGQKVEFLVSFYNNEISEKSEIFDDQFSVERPDGSNFTLKIRSTKLEDSAMYFCASSGARNNEQFFGPGTRLTVL.